A selection of T cell receptor beta chains follows, all from one sample in a study of blood T cells in healthy people across ages. TCRdb recomputed calls from the 5' RACE reads with MiXCR, one row per CDR3 protein. The sample yields 600,000 to 1,000,000 distinct CDR3 sequences, nearly 60% seen once. The sequenced sample consisted of blood. The source of these receptors is a man aged 25 to 40 in good health. Both conserved end residues are part of each CDR3. The D gene is left open where the match is weak. Some rows have no size entry. The others give once, few or many, or a class for an expanded clone.

CDR3nt | CDR3aa | v_gene | abundance | j_gene | d_gene
TGTGCCAGCAGTGAAGCCAGAGGGGCTTATGGCTACACCTTC | CASSEARGAYGYTF | TRBV9 | - | TRBJ1-2 | -
TGTGCCAGCAGCTTAGTCCTACTAGCGGGGGGGACGGAGACCCAGTACTTC | CASSLVLLAGGTETQYF | TRBV11-2 | few | TRBJ2-5 | TRBD2
TGTGCCAGCAGTTACTCGATTAACCGCGGGACCCAGTACTTC | CASSYSINRGTQYF | TRBV6-2/TRBV6-3 | - | TRBJ2-5 | -
TGTGCCACGGGGTCAGGGAGCAACCACGAGCAGTACTTC | CATGSGSNHEQYF | TRBV10-3 | - | TRBJ2-7 | -
TGCAGTGCTGCAGGGGACCACCAAGAGACCCAGTACTTC | CSAAGDHQETQYF | TRBV20-1 | - | TRBJ2-5 | -
TGTGCCAGCAGCTTAGGACAGGAGTATGGCTACACCTTC | CASSLGQEYGYTF | TRBV7-2 | - | TRBJ1-2 | -
TGTGCCATCAGTGATTCCGGAGGGACAGGGACCTACAATGAGCAGTTCTTC | CAISDSGGTGTYNEQFF | TRBV10-3 | - | TRBJ2-1 | TRBD1
TGTGCCAGCAGGAGAGAAACGGGAGGCTACACCTTC | CASRRETGGYTF | TRBV6-4 | - | TRBJ1-2 | -
TGTGCCAGCAGCTTAGGGGTTTTAGGGAACAATGAGCAGTTCTTC | CASSLGVLGNNEQFF | TRBV7-8 | - | TRBJ2-1 | -
TGTGCCAGCAGGAAAGCGGGGGCGGTTGGCTACACCTTC | CASRKAGAVGYTF | TRBV4-2 | - | TRBJ1-2 | -
TGTGCCAGCAGCGCATCCCGGGACAGGTTAGAAAAACTGTTTTTT | CASSASRDRLEKLFF | TRBV5-5 | - | TRBJ1-4 | TRBD1
TGTGCCAGCAGCTTACCGGGGACCTACGAGCAGTACTTC | CASSLPGTYEQYF | TRBV11-2 | - | TRBJ2-7 | -
TGTGCCAGCAGCCTCGGGTCTCCCTCTTTCTATGGCTACACCTTC | CASSLGSPSFYGYTF | TRBV7-9 | - | TRBJ1-2 | -
TGCAGTGCTAGGTCAGGGGGCCTGAACGAGCAGTACTTC | CSARSGGLNEQYF | TRBV20-1 | - | TRBJ2-7 | TRBD1
TGTGCCAGCAGTGACCTGGGACCCCTGGGGCAGAATGAGCAGTTCTTC | CASSDLGPLGQNEQFF | TRBV6-1 | once | TRBJ2-1 | -
TGTGCCAGCAGTTATAACACCGGGACCCTAGGGACCCAGTACTTC | CASSYNTGTLGTQYF | TRBV12-3/TRBV12-4 | - | TRBJ2-5 | -
TGTGCCAGCAGTCCCCCCCTGTCTGGGGCCAACGTCCTGACTTTC | CASSPPLSGANVLTF | TRBV6-6 | - | TRBJ2-6 | -
TGTGCCAGCAGTTTCAGTTCAGGTGGTGGCTACACCTTC | CASSFSSGGGYTF | TRBV12-3/TRBV12-4 | - | TRBJ1-2 | -
TGTGCCAGCCGCGTAAACCTCGGAGGGGAAAAACTGTTTTTT | CASRVNLGGEKLFF | TRBV3-1 | - | TRBJ1-4 | -
TGTGCCAGCAGCGTTCAGGTCACCGGGGAGCTGTTTTTT | CASSVQVTGELFF | TRBV9 | - | TRBJ2-2 | -
TGTGCCATCAGTGAAGCGAGACAAAACACCGGGGAGCTGTTTTTT | CAISEARQNTGELFF | TRBV10-3 | few | TRBJ2-2 | -
TGTGCCAGCAGGCAAGCAGGGCGGGGGCAGTACTTC | CASRQAGRGQYF | TRBV12-3/TRBV12-4 | - | TRBJ2-7 | -
TGTGCCAGCTCACCGACGGTAGAGACCCAGTACTTC | CASSPTVETQYF | TRBV18 | few | TRBJ2-5 | -
TGCAGCGTCCGAGGCCTAGAAGAGACCCAGTACTTC | CSVRGLEETQYF | TRBV29-1 | - | TRBJ2-5 | -
TGCAGTGCTAGAAATAGCGGGGACTCCTACAATGAGCAGTACTTC | CSARNSGDSYNEQYF | TRBV20-1 | - | TRBJ2-7 | TRBD2
TGTGCCAGCAGTTTGAGAGAGGTCGCTTTCTTT | CASSLREVAFF | TRBV12-3/TRBV12-4 | - | TRBJ1-1 | -
TGTGCCTGGAGTGGCGTGGCACCCTACGAGCAGTACTTC | CAWSGVAPYEQYF | TRBV30 | once | TRBJ2-7 | -
TGTGCCAGCAGCCAAGGTAGGCAGATGAACACTGAAGCTTTCTTT | CASSQGRQMNTEAFF | TRBV4-2 | - | TRBJ1-1 | -
TGCGCCAGCAGCCAATTACAGGGGGCAGACTATGGCTACTCCTTC | CASSQLQGADYGYSF | TRBV4-1 | - | TRBJ1-2 | TRBD1
TGTGCCAGCAGCTTAGCGGGATCCCGGGAGACCCAGTACTTC | CASSLAGSRETQYF | TRBV7-2 | - | TRBJ2-5 | -
TGCAGTGCTATTGGGAGTGGGGAAGAGACCCAGTACTTC | CSAIGSGEETQYF | TRBV20-1 | - | TRBJ2-5 | -
TGTGCCAGCAGCTGGACTAGCGGGGCACCAGATACGCAGTATTTT | CASSWTSGAPDTQYF | TRBV4-2 | once | TRBJ2-3 | TRBD2